The 31 T cell receptor beta chains presented below share a single source sample, sequenced in a study of T cell repertoires in cytomegalovirus infection. TCRdb reanalysed the reads using MiXCR and keeps one entry per CDR3 protein. The data contain a few hundred thousand distinct CDR3 sequences, around 8.7% of them singletons. Sequenced material: PBMCs. These receptors originate from a human donor in good health (CMV status not recorded). Some clones in this sample may be carry-over from other donors' samples.

This clonotype was found many times. This chain links TRBV20-1 with TRBJ1-2; the D is unclear. Germline V gene data show CDR1 as DFQATT and CDR2 as SNEGSKA (reference sequence). The CDR3 sequence is 11 residues long. Between the trimmed V and J ends, which lost 6 bases and 4 bases, there was a span of 9 bases. CDR3 coding DNA: TGCAGTGCAGTGGATGGCTATGGCTACACCTTC. This translates into CSAVDGYGYTF.

The sample holds many counts of this clonotype. This rearrangement joins TRBV7-2 to TRBJ1-4; 8 bases are a match to TRBD1. V shed 5 bases and J 10 bases; nucleotides not matched to a gene: 12. The CDR3 runs to 15 residues. Germline V gene sequence: CDR1 SGHTA, CDR2 FQGNSA. CDR3 loop: CASSHPRQGIAKLFF. Here the CDR3 DNA reads TGTGCCAGCAGCCACCCCCGACAGGGGATCGCAAAACTGTTTTTT. The full variable domain, in which reference TRBV7-2 and TRBJ1-4 provide the parts outside the CDR3, is GAGVSQSPSNKVTEKGKDVELRCDPISGHTALYWYRQSLGQGLEFLIYFQGNSAPDKSGLPSDRFSAERTGGSVSTLTIQRTQQEDSAVYLCASSHPRQGIAKLFFGSGTQLSVL.

This clonotype was recorded at least ten times. The genes are TRBV7-6 and TRBJ2-7; D is possibly TRBD2 (6 bases). V lost 5 bases to trimming and J lost 3 bases, with 11 bases between them. CDR3 size: 13 residues. The germline V gene encodes CDR1 SGHVS and CDR2 FNYEAQ. The CDR3 sequence is CASSAGPGYEQYF. CDR3 in DNA: TGTGCCAGCAGCGCGGGACCCGGCTACGAGCAGTACTTC.

This clonotype was recorded at least ten times. This sequence joins TRBV7-2 and TRBJ1-2, with D hard to call. The CDR3 length is 12 residues. Trimming left V 2 bases short and J 4 bases short, with 5 bases between. The germline V gene has CDR1 SGHTA and CDR2 FQGNSA. The CDR3 region has the DNA TGTGCCAGCAGCTTAAATGGCTATGGCTACACCTTC. This encodes CASSLNGYGYTF. Using reference TRBV7-2 and TRBJ1-2 for the parts outside the CDR3, the full variable domain is GAGVSQSPSNKVTEKGKDVELRCDPISGHTALYWYRQSLGQGLEFLIYFQGNSAPDKSGLPSDRFSAERTGGSVSTLTIQRTQQEDSAVYLCASSLNGYGYTFGSGTRLTVV.

This clonotype was counted ten times or more. The V gene is TRBV20-1, the J gene TRBJ1-5, with 8 bases aligning to TRBD1. The CDR3 contains 18 residues. V gave up 5 bases and J gave up 0 bases; unmatched junction bases: 15. Germline assignment: CDR1 DFQATT and CDR2 SNEGSKA (reference sequence). CDR3 sequence: CSAEGVGDRLDSNQPQHF. The CDR3 nucleotides are TGCAGTGCTGAGGGCGTTGGGGACAGGTTGGATAGCAATCAGCCCCAGCATTTT.

There are many counts of this clonotype. The J gene is TRBJ1-4, the V gene TRBV24-1; D is uncertain. Germline CDR1 KGHDR, CDR2 SFDVKD. This CDR3 spans 12 amino acids. Trimming left V 4 bases short and J 8 bases short, with 7 bases between. DNA of the CDR3: TGTGCCACCAGTGACCAAGGGGAAAAACTGTTTTTT. Translating it yields CATSDQGEKLFF.

This clonotype was observed a handful of times. The chain is built from TRBV12-3 or TRBV12-4 and TRBJ2-1; no clear D. The CDR3 runs 13 residues. Trimming removed 6 bases at V and 9 bases at J, with 15 bases between. The DNA of the CDR3 is TGTGCCAGCAGCCCCTCTGGGGTCGTTGAGCAGTTCTTC. Its protein is CASSPSGVVEQFF.

This clonotype was observed many times. The chain has TRBV30 and TRBJ1-5; D not resolved. The CDR3 sequence is 13 residues long. Germline V gives CDR1 GTSNPN, CDR2 SVGIG (reference sequence). V gave up 8 bases and J gave up 3 bases, with 14 bases separating them. CDR3 region: CAAMLGPNQPQHF. The CDR3 nucleotides are TGTGCCGCTATGTTAGGCCCCAATCAGCCCCAGCATTTT.

The sample holds many counts of this clonotype. The chain is built from TRBV6-5 and TRBJ2-5; 9 positions match TRBD1. CDR1 MNHEY and CDR2 SVGAGI come from the germline V gene. V dropped 1 base and J dropped 7; count of bases not matched to a gene: 7. The CDR3 sequence is 15 residues long. This CDR3 is CASSYYPGTGRTQYF. Here the CDR3 DNA reads TGTGCCAGCAGTTACTACCCCGGGACAGGGAGGACCCAGTACTTC.

This chain uses TRBV7-9 with TRBJ2-7, with a tentative D call TRBD2 (6 bases). The CDR3 has 14 residues. Germline V CDR1 and CDR2: SEHNR, FQNEAQ (reference sequence). With 1 base removed from V and 3 bases from J, the gap between germline ends came to 10 bases. The CDR3 loop is CASSLDGLNYEQYF. The CDR3 region has the DNA TGTGCCAGCAGCTTAGATGGACTAAACTACGAGCAGTACTTC.

There are a few counts of this clonotype. The chain links TRBV29-1 to TRBJ2-6; maybe TRBD2 (6 bases). In germline, CDR1 is SQVTM, CDR2 ANQGSEA. This CDR3 contains 15 residues. V was pared by 5 bases and J by 0 bases, with 11 bases between. The CDR3 bases are TGCAGCGTTCAGGTCGGGAGCTCTGGGGCCAACGTCCTGACTTTC. This codes for CSVQVGSSGANVLTF. The full variable domain, rest sourced from reference TRBV29-1 and TRBJ2-6, is SAVISQKPSRDICQRGTSLTIQCQVDSQVTMMFWYRQQPGQSLTLIATANQGSEATYESGFVIDKFPISRPNLTFSTLTVSNMSPEDSSIYLCSVQVGSSGANVLTFGAGSRLTVL.

This clonotype was seen many times. V gene TRBV7-8 combines with J gene TRBJ1-2; tentatively, D is TRBD1 (6 bases). This CDR3 contains 14 residues. The germline V gene has CDR1 SGHVS and CDR2 FQNEAQ. Trimming pared 4 bases from V and 4 bases from J, leaving 13 bases between. Here the CDR3 reads CASSSNRDLYGYTF. The CDR3 bases are TGTGCCAGCAGCTCCAACAGGGATCTCTATGGCTACACCTTC.

This clonotype has a count of ten or more. The genes are TRBV7-2 and TRBJ1-3, with D possibly TRBD1 on 5 matching bases. V lost 3 bases to trimming and J lost 4 bases, with 10 bases between them. Looked up from germline, CDR1 is SGHTA and CDR2 is FQGNSA. There are 14 residues in the CDR3. CDR3 sequence: CASSFKSGGNTIYF. CDR3 nucleotide sequence: TGTGCCAGCAGCTTCAAATCAGGGGGAAACACCATATATTTT.

This clonotype was found a few times. The rearrangement joins TRBV7-2 to TRBJ1-4, with 9 bases identical to TRBD1. The V gene end was trimmed by 5 bases and the J gene end by 2 bases; junction bases not matched to a gene: 6. Germline V gives CDR1 SGHTA, CDR2 FQGNSA. The CDR3 spans 16 residues. The CDR3 spells CASSTRTGVTNEKLFF. The DNA for the CDR3 is TGTGCCAGCAGCACGCGGACAGGGGTCACTAATGAAAAACTGTTTTTT.

The table lists this clonotype with many counts. An end of the junction differs from the germline gene, which may be a read error. The chain employs TRBV7-2 and TRBJ2-2; 9 positions match TRBD1. The CDR3 is 16 residues long. The germline CDR1 and CDR2 sequences are SGHTA and FQGNSA. The CDR3 protein is CASRWAGTGNAGELFF. The CDR3 nucleotides are TGTGCCAGCAGATGGGCTGGGACAGGGAACGCCGGGGAGCTGTTTTTT.

This clonotype was observed at least ten times. The CDR3 protein is CASSIEVRANSNQPQHF. CDR3 in DNA: TGTGCCAGTAGTATAGAGGTTCGGGCTAATAGCAATCAGCCCCAGCATTTT. This chain links TRBV19 with TRBJ1-5, with unresolved D. Trimming cost V 0 bases and J 0 bases, with 12 bases left between them. The CDR3 is made up of 17 amino acids. CDR1 is LNHDA, CDR2 SQIVND, per germline (reference sequence).

This clonotype was found many times. This sequence joins TRBV7-2 and TRBJ1-5; tentative D call: TRBD1 (5 bases). Germline V gene lookup returns CDR1 SGHTA and CDR2 FQGNSA. V lost 5 bases to trimming and J lost 0 bases, with 11 bases between them. The CDR3 contains 15 residues. CDR3 region: CASSADSGSNQPQHF. The CDR3 DNA is TGTGCCAGCAGCGCCGACAGTGGTAGCAATCAGCCCCAGCATTTT. Together with reference TRBV7-2 and TRBJ1-5, the CDR3 gives the full variable domain: GAGVSQSPSNKVTEKGKDVELRCDPISGHTALYWYRQSLGQGLEFLIYFQGNSAPDKSGLPSDRFSAERTGGSVSTLTIQRTQQEDSAVYLCASSADSGSNQPQHFGDGTRLSIL.

This clonotype occurred a few times. The rearrangement links TRBV6-5 to TRBJ2-3; 8 bases are a match to TRBD2. The CDR3 is made up of 17 amino acids. The germline gives CDR1 MNHEY, CDR2 SVGAGI. V shed 0 bases, J shed 1 base, and the junction held 6 bases outside the gene matches. This CDR3 reads CASSYSGRRGGTDTQYF. CDR3 in DNA: TGTGCCAGCAGTTACTCGGGTCGGCGGGGGGGCACAGATACGCAGTATTTT.

The table lists this clonotype with many counts. The chain couples TRBV12-3 or TRBV12-4 to TRBJ2-3; D is unresolved. The CDR3 is made up of 12 amino acids. The germline V and J ends were trimmed by 6 bases and 3 bases, with 7 bases remaining between them. CDR3 amino acids: CASRPGTDTQYF. In DNA form, the CDR3 reads TGTGCCAGCAGACCCGGGACAGATACGCAGTATTTT.

There are many counts of this clonotype. V usage is TRBV7-9 and J usage is TRBJ2-1; D is perhaps TRBD1 (6 bases). The ends were cut back, 5 bases at V and 5 bases at J, with 10 bases in the middle. CDR1 and CDR2 from the germline V gene are SEHNR and FQNEAQ (reference sequence). The CDR3 has 13 residues. CDR3: CASSGGLNNEQFF. The CDR3 nucleotides are TGTGCCAGCAGCGGGGGCCTAAACAATGAGCAGTTCTTC.

This clonotype was counted ten times or more. The gene calls are TRBV7-2 and TRBJ1-6, with D unresolved. V was cut by 4 bases and J by 7 bases, with 14 bases left in between. The length of the CDR3 is 15 residues. The germline V gene has CDR1 SGHTA and CDR2 FQGNSA. CDR3 bases: TGTGCCAGCAGCTCCAAGGACGGTTCCAATTCACCCCTCCACTTT. The encoded protein is CASSSKDGSNSPLHF.

This clonotype showed up many times. This chain joins TRBV4-3 and TRBJ2-3; the D is unclear. CDR1 LGHNA and CDR2 YSLEER come from the germline V gene. Trimming took off 4 bases at V and 0 bases at J, with 14 bases between the two ends. The CDR3 is 16 amino acids. In DNA, the CDR3 is TGCGCCAGCAGCCTGCTTGGCCTCCTTAGCACAGATACGCAGTATTTT. Protein: CASSLLGLLSTDTQYF.

This clonotype was found many times. J is TRBJ1-2 and V is TRBV14, with TRBD1 matching over 8 bases. Trimming removed 3 bases from V and 8 bases from J; junction bases left unmatched: 11. The CDR3 contains 15 residues. Germline V lookup: CDR1 SGHDN, CDR2 FVKESK. The CDR3 region is CASSQQGDRRRGYTF. The CDR3 region has the DNA TGTGCCAGCAGCCAGCAAGGGGACAGGCGCCGGGGCTACACCTTC.

This clonotype was recorded at least ten times. This chain uses TRBV7-8 with TRBJ2-7, with 8 bases that match TRBD1. Germline CDR1 reads SGHVS; CDR2 reads FQNEAQ. V lost 0 bases and J lost 3; bases outside the gene matches: 13. The CDR3 runs 18 residues. As DNA, the CDR3 is TGTGCCAGCAGCTTAGCAACCCTCACCGGGACAGGAGACTACGAGCAGTACTTC. Translated, it gives CASSLATLTGTGDYEQYF.

This clonotype occurred many times. The chain recombines TRBV7-2 with TRBJ1-1; D remains unclear. Trimming took off 6 bases at V and 5 bases at J, with 13 bases between the two ends. Germline assignment: CDR1 SGHTA and CDR2 FQGNSA. The CDR3 covers 13 residues. CDR3 in amino acids: CASSKVRGTEAFF. CDR3 nucleotide sequence: TGTGCCAGCAGTAAGGTCCGAGGGACTGAAGCTTTCTTT.

This clonotype was seen more than once but under ten times. This rearrangement joins TRBV7-2 to TRBJ1-4; 7 positions agree with TRBD1. Germline CDR1 reads SGHTA; CDR2 reads FQGNSA. The V segment lost 3 bases and the J segment 6 bases; nucleotides outside the gene matches: 4. CDR3 size: 14 residues. CDR3 region: CASSLGTVDEKLFF. The CDR3 coding sequence is TGTGCCAGCAGCTTGGGGACAGTGGATGAAAAACTGTTTTTT.

This clonotype was seen ten or more times. This chain links TRBV7-8 with TRBJ2-5; the match to TRBD1 covers 11 bases. The germline V gene has CDR1 SGHVS and CDR2 FQNEAQ. The CDR3 runs to 17 residues. V shed 5 bases, J shed 4 bases, and the junction held 12 bases outside the gene matches. Written as DNA, the CDR3 is TGTGCCAGCAGCACCCGCCCGCCGGGACAGGGGGGAGAGACCCAGTACTTC. As protein: CASSTRPPGQGGETQYF.

In this sample, this clonotype turned up many times. The chain carries TRBV7-2 and TRBJ2-7; D gene uncertain. CDR3 size: 13 residues. Trimming left V 1 base short and J 3 bases short, with 7 bases between. Germline V gives CDR1 SGHTA, CDR2 FQGNSA. CDR3 residues: CASSLVVFYEQYF. The CDR3 nucleotides are TGTGCCAGCAGCTTAGTGGTCTTCTACGAGCAGTACTTC.

This clonotype was observed a few times. It may be a read error: a sequence one base away is much more abundant. The rearrangement links TRBV7-2 to TRBJ2-3; maybe TRBD1 (6 bases). Germline CDR1 is SGHTA and CDR2 is FQGNSA. The CDR3 loop spans 14 amino acids. Trimming cost V 5 bases and J 0 bases, with 9 bases left between them. The DNA of the CDR3 is TGTGCCAGCAGCCCTAGGGGGAGCACAGATACGCAGTATTTT. Translating it yields CASSPRGSTDTQYF. Full variable domain (remainder filled in from reference TRBV7-2 and TRBJ2-3): GAGVSQSPSNKVTEKGKDVELRCDPISGHTALYWYRQSLGQGLEFLIYFQGNSAPDKSGLPSDRFSAERTGGSVSTLTIQRTQQEDSAVYLCASSPRGSTDTQYFGPGTRLTVL.

This clonotype was seen many times. The rearrangement uses TRBV7-2 and TRBJ2-1; TRBD1 matches at 8 bases. The CDR3 runs 16 residues. Germline V gives CDR1 SGHTA, CDR2 FQGNSA. The ends lost 1 base at V and 5 bases at J; junction bases unmatched: 7. The CDR3: CASSLVGTGEDNEQFF. CDR3 nucleotides: TGTGCCAGCAGCTTAGTGGGGACAGGTGAGGACAATGAGCAGTTCTTC. Full variable domain (outside the CDR3, taken from reference TRBV7-2 and TRBJ2-1): GAGVSQSPSNKVTEKGKDVELRCDPISGHTALYWYRQSLGQGLEFLIYFQGNSAPDKSGLPSDRFSAERTGGSVSTLTIQRTQQEDSAVYLCASSLVGTGEDNEQFFGPGTRLTVL.

This clonotype appeared many times. The genes are TRBV5-1 and TRBJ1-2; possible D gene TRBD1, 5 bases. This CDR3 spans 17 amino acids. Germline values: CDR1 SGHRS, CDR2 YFSETQ. With 4 bases removed from V and 7 bases from J, the gap between germline ends came to 26 bases. CDR3 sequence: CASSPRAPGRVEIGYTF. The CDR3, as DNA: TGCGCCAGCAGCCCACGAGCCCCTGGCAGGGTGGAAATTGGCTACACCTTC.